Given below is one TCR beta chain in context. Its antigen is not identified. The data stem from a study of cytomegalovirus exposure and HLA in healthy donors. General study findings and limits: DRB1 showed the most TCR associations and HLA-C the fewest in a later analysis, as rates varied by HLA locus. Later work found most CMV-associated TCR beta chains apparently HLA-restricted. In a later analysis, a missense DCLRE1C variant was linked to TCR beta V- and J-gene trimming.

PCR primers comprised 60 Vbeta and 13 Jbeta primers. Assay: immunoSEQ multiplex PCR; the TCRdb copy retains only in-frame clones and omits some. The table records 90,000 or so clones, 60% to 85% of them present only once. V was shortened by 9 bases and J by 0 bases, with 11 bases between the two germline ends. In germline, CDR1 is MNHNS, CDR2 SASEGT. This CDR3 contains 13 residues. V is TRBV6-1 and J is TRBJ1-1; D remains unclear. Sequencing input: PBMCs. This TCR came from a boy between 10 and 17 years old in good health and CMV-seronegative. DNA for the CDR3: TGTGCCAGTTACCGCGGCTTGAACACTGAAGCTTTCTTT. It yields the protein CASYRGLNTEAFF.